The 16 T cell receptor beta chains in this list originate from one sample, sequenced in a study of blood T cell repertoires in COVID-19. Sequenced by immunoSEQ multiplex PCR; TCRdb stores in-frame clones only, minus some. The table shows roughly 250,000 clones, with around 90% occurring only once. Sequenced material: PBMCs or T cells enriched from blood (not recorded which). These receptors came from a woman between 35 and 50 years old with acute COVID-19.

The gene calls are TRBV4-2 and TRBJ2-7, with a possible D match to TRBD1 (6 bases). The CDR3 runs to 13 residues. Trimming took off 3 bases at V and 3 bases at J, with 9 bases between the two ends. Germline V lookup: CDR1 LGHNA, CDR2 YNFKEQ. The CDR3 spells CASSQGALYEQYF. The CDR3 DNA follows: TGTGCCAGCAGCCAGGGGGCTCTCTACGAGCAGTACTTC.

The chain recombines TRBV6-5 with TRBJ2-3; D is possibly TRBD2 (6 bases). Germline-derived CDR1 and CDR2 are MNHEY and SVGAGI. The germline V and J ends were trimmed by 6 bases and 1 base, with 14 bases remaining between them. The CDR3 covers 15 residues. The CDR3 sequence: CASSLGASGTDTQYF. CDR3 in DNA: TGTGCCAGCAGCCTAGGGGCTAGCGGCACAGATACGCAGTATTTT.

The J gene is TRBJ1-5, the V gene TRBV7-9, with 8 bases aligning to TRBD1. The CDR3 length is 14 residues. J lost 2 bases, V lost 3 bases, and 0 bases had no gene match. CDR1 is SEHNR and CDR2 is FQNEAQ in the germline V gene (reference sequence). CDR3 loop: CASSLTGGNQPQHF. CDR3 nucleotide sequence: TGTGCCAGCAGCTTGACAGGGGGCAATCAGCCCCAGCATTTT.

The V call is TRBV18, the J call TRBJ2-1; 14 positions agree with TRBD2. J gave up 6 bases and V 3 bases, and 13 bases lay outside the gene matches. The CDR3 length is 19 residues. The germline CDR1 and CDR2 sequences are KGHSH and LQKENI. The CDR3 region is CASSPEGLAGVGEVNEQFF. For the CDR3, the DNA is TGTGCCAGCTCACCCGAGGGACTAGCGGGAGTGGGTGAGGTCAATGAGCAGTTCTTC. The whole variable domain, remainder taken from reference TRBV18 and TRBJ2-1, is NAGVMQNPRHLVRRRGQEARLRCSPMKGHSHVYWYRQLPEEGLKFMVYLQKENIIDESGMPKERFSAEFPKEGPSILRIQQVVRGDSAAYFCASSPEGLAGVGEVNEQFFGPGTRLTVL.

This clone showed up just once. The chain combines TRBV4-1 with TRBJ2-1; 7 bases fit TRBD2. This CDR3 is 19 amino acids long. Germline CDR1 is MGHRA and CDR2 is YSYEKL. The ends lost 1 base at V and 2 bases at J; junction bases unmatched: 14. In DNA form, the CDR3 reads TGCGCCAGCAGCCAAGGCTCTGGCGGGGGTCCGGGGGCCTACAATGAGCAGTTCTTC. Residues: CASSQGSGGGPGAYNEQFF.

This clone showed up just a few times. The CDR3 sequence is CASSLVLGAGDGYTF. As DNA, the CDR3 is TGTGCCAGCAGCTTAGTCTTGGGGGCAGGGGATGGCTACACCTTC. V and J are TRBV7-2 and TRBJ1-2; D may be TRBD1 (6 bases). CDR3 length: 15 residues. Germline V gene lookup returns CDR1 SGHTA and CDR2 FQGNSA. Trimming stripped 1 base from V and 6 bases from J, with 15 bases between.

CDR3: CASSPLGAGGRTSSYNEQFF. The CDR3 DNA follows: TGCGCCAGCAGCCCCCTGGGGGCGGGGGGGAGAACGAGCTCCTACAATGAGCAGTTCTTC. V and J are TRBV4-1 and TRBJ2-1; 9 bases match TRBD2. CDR1 and CDR2 (germline): MGHRA, YSYEKL. The CDR3 loop spans 20 amino acids. Trimming took 4 bases from V and 0 from J; bases not matched to a gene: 16.

The chain recombines TRBV7-2 with TRBJ2-3; 13 bases are shared with TRBD2. The CDR3 is 17 amino acids. Germline V gene data show CDR1 as SGHTA and CDR2 as FQGNSA. V shed 3 bases, J shed 2 bases, and the junction held 5 bases outside the gene matches. The CDR3 loop reads CASSLGGLAGFTDTQYF. The CDR3 region has the DNA TGTGCCAGCAGCTTGGGGGGACTAGCGGGATTCACAGATACGCAGTATTTT.

This chain joins TRBV27 and TRBJ2-1, with 7 bases fitting TRBD2. After removal of 8 bases from V and 7 bases from J, the junction contained 14 bases not matched to a gene. Looked up from germline, CDR1 is MNHEY and CDR2 is SMNVEV (reference sequence). This CDR3 region has 15 residues. CDR3 nucleotide sequence: TGTGCCAGCGGCTTATGGGGGGGTATGAGAAATGAGCAGTTCTTC. This codes for CASGLWGGMRNEQFF.

J is TRBJ2-7 and V is TRBV3-1 (or the pseudogene TRBV3-2); 7 nucleotides line up with TRBD1. The CDR3 loop spans 13 amino acids. The J segment lost 3 bases and the V segment lost 3 bases, leaving 2 bases of the junction unmatched. CDR1 and CDR2 from the germline V gene are LGHDT and YNNKEL (reference sequence). The CDR3 nucleotides read TGTGCCAGCAGCCAGGGACAGCTCTACGAGCAGTACTTC. As protein: CASSQGQLYEQYF.

This rearrangement joins TRBV7-3 to TRBJ2-5; 11 bases match TRBD2. This CDR3 is built from 15 residues. J lost 2 bases, V lost 3 bases, and 2 bases had no gene match. Per the germline V gene, CDR1 is SGHTA and CDR2 is FQGTGA. The CDR3 sequence is CASSLVAGGQETQYF. DNA of the CDR3: TGTGCCAGCAGCTTGGTAGCGGGAGGGCAAGAGACCCAGTACTTC.

The chain carries TRBV3-1 (or the pseudogene TRBV3-2) and TRBJ1-2, with TRBD1 matching over 7 bases. J was trimmed by 6 bases and V by 1 base; bases with no gene match: 5. CDR1 and CDR2 (germline): LGHDT, YNNKEL (reference sequence). This CDR3 contains 14 residues. The CDR3 is CASSQVRQGDGYTF. The CDR3, as DNA: TGTGCCAGCAGCCAAGTAAGACAGGGTGATGGCTACACCTTC.

The gene calls are TRBV5-6 and TRBJ2-7, with D possibly matching TRBD1 (6 bases). The CDR3 runs 14 residues. V lost 7 bases, J lost 0 bases, and 14 bases lay in between. Germline V gene lookup returns CDR1 SGHDT and CDR2 YYEEEE. CDR3: CASGRTENSYEQYF. The DNA of the CDR3 is TGTGCCAGCGGACGGACAGAGAACTCCTACGAGCAGTACTTC.

The J gene is TRBJ2-7, the V gene TRBV29-1; TRBD1 aligns across 8 bases. Germline CDR1 SQVTM, CDR2 ANQGSEA. The CDR3 consists of 13 residues. The J segment lost 4 bases and the V segment lost 7 bases, leaving 9 bases of the junction unmatched. CDR3 nucleotides: TGCAGCGCCTTTGGACAGGGCCATTACGAGCAGTACTTC. Translation gives CSAFGQGHYEQYF.

The chain recombines TRBV28 with TRBJ1-5, with 9 bases fitting TRBD1. Per the germline V gene, CDR1 is MDHEN and CDR2 is SYDVKM. The CDR3 is made up of 14 amino acids. V gave up 4 bases and J gave up 7 bases; unmatched junction bases: 5. The CDR3 loop is CASSSRTGVQPQHF. The CDR3, as DNA: TGTGCCAGCAGTTCAAGGACAGGGGTCCAGCCCCAGCATTTT.

This chain links TRBV5-1 with TRBJ2-5, with TRBD2 matching over 13 bases. Trimming cost V 4 bases and J 4 bases; bases outside gene matches: 13. The CDR3 contains 18 residues. The germline V gene encodes CDR1 SGHRS and CDR2 YFSETQ. The CDR3 DNA reads as TGCGCCAGCAGCCCAGGGAAGTCGGGACTAGCGGGGCGAGAGACCCAGTACTTC. It specifies CASSPGKSGLAGRETQYF.